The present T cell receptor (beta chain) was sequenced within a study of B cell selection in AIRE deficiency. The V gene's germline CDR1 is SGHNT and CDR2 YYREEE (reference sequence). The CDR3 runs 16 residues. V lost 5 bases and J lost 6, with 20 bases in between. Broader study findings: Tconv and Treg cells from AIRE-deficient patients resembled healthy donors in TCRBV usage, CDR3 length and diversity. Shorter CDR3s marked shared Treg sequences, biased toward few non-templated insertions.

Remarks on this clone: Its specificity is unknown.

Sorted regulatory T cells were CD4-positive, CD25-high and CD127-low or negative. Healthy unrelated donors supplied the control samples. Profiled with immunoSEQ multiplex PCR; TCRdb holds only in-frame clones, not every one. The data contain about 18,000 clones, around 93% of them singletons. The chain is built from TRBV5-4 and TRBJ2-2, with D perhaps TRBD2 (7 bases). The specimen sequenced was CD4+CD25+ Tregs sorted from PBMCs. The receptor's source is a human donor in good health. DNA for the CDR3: TGTGCCAGCAGTCAGATCCGGGGAGGGGGTCCCGGGGAGCTGTTTTTT. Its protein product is CASSQIRGGGPGELFF.